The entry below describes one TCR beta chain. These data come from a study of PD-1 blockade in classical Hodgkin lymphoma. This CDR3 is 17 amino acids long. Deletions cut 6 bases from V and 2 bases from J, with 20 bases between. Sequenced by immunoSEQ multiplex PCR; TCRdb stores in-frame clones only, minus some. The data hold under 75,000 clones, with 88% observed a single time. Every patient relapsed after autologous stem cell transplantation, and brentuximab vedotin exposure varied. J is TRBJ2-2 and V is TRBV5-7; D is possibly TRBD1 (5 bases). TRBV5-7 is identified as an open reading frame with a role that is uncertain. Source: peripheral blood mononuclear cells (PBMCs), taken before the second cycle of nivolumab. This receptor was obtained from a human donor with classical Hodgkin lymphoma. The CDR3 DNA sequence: TGTGCCAGCAACCATCTTGAAACACAGGTTAACACCGGGGAGCTGTTTTTT. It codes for CASNHLETQVNTGELFF.